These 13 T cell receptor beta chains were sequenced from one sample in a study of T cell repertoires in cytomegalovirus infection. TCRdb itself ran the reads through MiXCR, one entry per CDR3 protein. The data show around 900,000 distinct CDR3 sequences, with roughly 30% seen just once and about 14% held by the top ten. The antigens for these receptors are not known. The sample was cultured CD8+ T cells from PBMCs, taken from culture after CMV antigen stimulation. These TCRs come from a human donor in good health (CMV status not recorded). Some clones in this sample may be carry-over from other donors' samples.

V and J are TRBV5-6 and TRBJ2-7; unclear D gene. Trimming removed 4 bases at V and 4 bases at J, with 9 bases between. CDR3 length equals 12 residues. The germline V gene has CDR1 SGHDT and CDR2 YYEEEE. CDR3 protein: CASSTGRYEQYV. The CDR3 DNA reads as TGTGCCAGCAGCACCGGACGGTACGAGCAGTACGTC.

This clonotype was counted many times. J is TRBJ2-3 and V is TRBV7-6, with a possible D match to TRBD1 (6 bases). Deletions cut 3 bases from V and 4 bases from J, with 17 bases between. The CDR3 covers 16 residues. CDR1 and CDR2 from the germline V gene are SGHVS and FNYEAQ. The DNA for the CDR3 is TGTGCCAGCAGCTTGCCATATGGCAAGGGGGCAGATACGCAGTATTTT. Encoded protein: CASSLPYGKGADTQYF.

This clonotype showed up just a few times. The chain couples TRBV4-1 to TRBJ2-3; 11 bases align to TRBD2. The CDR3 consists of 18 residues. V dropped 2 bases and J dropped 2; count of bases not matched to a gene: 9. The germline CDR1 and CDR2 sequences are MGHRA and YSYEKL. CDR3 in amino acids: CASSQLAGGRTTTDTQYF. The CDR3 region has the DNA TGCGCCAGCAGCCAACTAGCGGGGGGCCGAACGACCACAGATACGCAGTATTTT.

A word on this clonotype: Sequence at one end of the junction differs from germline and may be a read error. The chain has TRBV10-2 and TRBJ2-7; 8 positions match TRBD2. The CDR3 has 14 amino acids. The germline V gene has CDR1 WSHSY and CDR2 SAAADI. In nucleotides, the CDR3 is TGCGCCAGCAGTGAGCTCGGGGGGGACTACGAGCAGCACTTC. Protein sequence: CASSELGGDYEQHF.

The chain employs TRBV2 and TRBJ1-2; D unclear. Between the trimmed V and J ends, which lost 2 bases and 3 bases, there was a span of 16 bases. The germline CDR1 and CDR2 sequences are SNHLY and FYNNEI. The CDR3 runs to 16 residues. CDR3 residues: CASSEIGDPSYYGYTF. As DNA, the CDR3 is TGTGCCAGCAGTGAAATAGGTGACCCCTCGTACTATGGCTACACCTTC.

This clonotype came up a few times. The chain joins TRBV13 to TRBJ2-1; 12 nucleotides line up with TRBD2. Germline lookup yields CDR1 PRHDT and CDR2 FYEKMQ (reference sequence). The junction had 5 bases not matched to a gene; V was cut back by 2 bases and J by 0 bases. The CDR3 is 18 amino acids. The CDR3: CASSLRLAGDYSYNEQFF. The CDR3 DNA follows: TGTGCCAGCAGCTTAAGACTAGCGGGGGATTACTCCTACAATGAGCAGTTCTTC.

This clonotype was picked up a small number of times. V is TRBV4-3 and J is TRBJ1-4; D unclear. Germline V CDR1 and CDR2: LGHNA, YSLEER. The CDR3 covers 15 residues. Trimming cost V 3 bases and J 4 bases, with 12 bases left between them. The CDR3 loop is CASSHTPDNNEKLFF. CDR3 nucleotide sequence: TGCGCCAGCAGCCACACCCCTGACAATAATGAAAAACTGTTTTTT.

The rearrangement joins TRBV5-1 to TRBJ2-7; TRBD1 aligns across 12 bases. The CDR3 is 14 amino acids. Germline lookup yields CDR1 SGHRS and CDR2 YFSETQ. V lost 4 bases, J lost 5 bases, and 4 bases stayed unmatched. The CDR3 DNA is TGCGCCAGCAGCCCGGGACAGGGGGCGGACGAGCAGTACGTC. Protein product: CASSPGQGADEQYV.

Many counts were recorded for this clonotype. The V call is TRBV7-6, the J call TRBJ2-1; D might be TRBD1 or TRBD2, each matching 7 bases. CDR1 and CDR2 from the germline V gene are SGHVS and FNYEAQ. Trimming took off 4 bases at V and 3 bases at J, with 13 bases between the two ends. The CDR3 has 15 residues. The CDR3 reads CASSWQGGNYNEQFF. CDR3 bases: TGTGCCAGCAGCTGGCAGGGGGGGAACTACAATGAGCAGTTCTTC.

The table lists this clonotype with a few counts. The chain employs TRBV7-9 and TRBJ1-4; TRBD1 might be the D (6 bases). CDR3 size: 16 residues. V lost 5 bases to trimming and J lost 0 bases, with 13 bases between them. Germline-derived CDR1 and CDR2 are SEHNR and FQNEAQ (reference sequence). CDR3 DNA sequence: TGTGCCAGCAGCCCCGGACAGACACCAACTAATGAAAAACTGTTTTTT. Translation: CASSPGQTPTNEKLFF.

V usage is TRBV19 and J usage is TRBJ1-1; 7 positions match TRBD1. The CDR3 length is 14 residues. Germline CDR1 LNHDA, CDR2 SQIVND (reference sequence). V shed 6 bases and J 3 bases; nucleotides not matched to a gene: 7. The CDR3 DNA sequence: TGTGCCAGTAGCGCATCACAGGGGTACACTGAAGCTTTCTTT. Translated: CASSASQGYTEAFF.

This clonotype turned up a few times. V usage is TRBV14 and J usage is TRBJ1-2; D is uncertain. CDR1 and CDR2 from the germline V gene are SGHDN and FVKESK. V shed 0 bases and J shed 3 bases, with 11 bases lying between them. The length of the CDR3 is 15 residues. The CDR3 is CASSQDYESYYGYTF. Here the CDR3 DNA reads TGTGCCAGCAGCCAAGACTACGAATCCTACTATGGCTACACCTTC.

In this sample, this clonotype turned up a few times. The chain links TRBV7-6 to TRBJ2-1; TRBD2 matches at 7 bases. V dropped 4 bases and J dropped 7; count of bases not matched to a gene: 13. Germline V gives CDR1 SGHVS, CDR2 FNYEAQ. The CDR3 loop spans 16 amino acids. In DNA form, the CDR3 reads TGTGCCAGCAGCTCGATTGGGGGGAGGGCCGGGAATGAGCAGTTCTTC. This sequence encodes CASSSIGGRAGNEQFF.